Listed below are T cell receptor beta chains from one sample, sequenced in a study of cytomegalovirus exposure and HLA in healthy donors. The table came from immunoSEQ multiplex PCR; TCRdb's copy has only in-frame clones and leaves some out. The repertoire includes approximately 170,000 clones, more than 60% of them detected once, and 6.5% to 9% sits in the top ten. The source material was PBMCs. These receptors came from a woman between 40 and 50 years old in good health and CMV-seropositive. CDR3s include the opening cysteine and the closing phenylalanine or tryptophan. D genes are given only for firm matches. The size of a clone is reported for some rows only, either as once, few or many, or as a class for expanded clones.

few,TRBJ2-7,NA,TRBV6-6,CASRYAAYEQYF,TGTGCCAGCAGGTACGCGGCATACGAGCAGTACTTC
NA,TRBJ2-6,NA,TRBV5-6,CASSWPPLGANGLTF,TGTGCCAGCAGCTGGCCCCCTCTGGGGGCCAACGGCCTGACTTTC
NA,TRBJ2-7,TRBD1,TRBV5-4,CASSIKHRGTYEQYF,TGTGCCAGCAGCATCAAACACAGGGGCACCTACGAGCAGTACTTC
NA,TRBJ2-2,TRBD1,TRBV10-1,CASRETGGEHRDKFF,TGCGCCAGCAGGGAGACAGGGGGCGAACACCGGGACAAGTTTTTT
NA,TRBJ1-4,TRBD1,TRBV30,CAWSVWGQGTEKLFF,TGTGCCTGGAGTGTATGGGGACAGGGTACCGAAAAACTGTTTTTT
few,TRBJ2-3,TRBD2,TRBV9,CASSEGGGGGAYTQYF,TGTGCCAGCAGCGAGGGTGGGGGCGGGGGGGCATATACGCAGTATTTT
NA,TRBJ2-2,NA,TRBV27,CASLSGGELFF,TGTGCCAGTCTGAGTGGCGGGGAGCTGTTTTTT
once,TRBJ1-2,NA,TRBV2,CASSDAGGPNYGYTF,TGTGCCAGCAGTGATGCGGGAGGCCCTAACTATGGCTACACCTTC
NA,TRBJ2-1,TRBD2,TRBV19,CASSQLAGGSNEQFF,TGTGCCAGTAGTCAACTAGCGGGGGGCTCCAATGAGCAGTTCTTC
NA,TRBJ1-5,NA,TRBV6-1,CASSRGGTGNQPQHF,TGTGCCAGCAGTCGGGGGGGGACGGGCAATCAGCCCCAGCATTTT
few,TRBJ1-4,TRBD1,TRBV2,CASRAPGQYNEKLFF,TGTGCCAGCAGGGCCCCGGGACAGTATAATGAAAAACTGTTTTTT
NA,TRBJ2-2,TRBD1,TRBV5-4,CASSLDRVVPGELFF,TGTGCCAGCAGCCTGGACAGGGTAGTTCCCGGGGAGCTGTTTTTT
few,TRBJ2-2,NA,TRBV6-5,CASSTHKNTGELFF,TGTGCCAGCAGTACCCACAAGAACACCGGGGAGCTGTTTTTT
NA,TRBJ2-5,NA,TRBV2,CASGRRSQETQYF,TGTGCCAGCGGGAGAAGGAGCCAAGAGACCCAGTACTTC
once,TRBJ2-2,NA,TRBV7-8,CASSLRVANTGELFF,TGTGCCAGCAGCTTACGGGTAGCGAACACCGGGGAGCTGTTTTTT
NA,TRBJ2-1,NA,TRBV6-5,CASSYDTGLLNNEQFF,TGTGCCAGCAGTTACGATACCGGACTATTGAACAATGAGCAGTTCTTC
NA,TRBJ2-3,TRBD2,TRBV7-2,CASSFGLAGGGDTQYF,TGTGCCAGCAGCTTCGGACTAGCGGGGGGCGGGGATACGCAGTATTTT
NA,TRBJ2-1,TRBD2,TRBV13,CASSLEVAGVGNEQFF,TGTGCCAGCAGCTTAGAGGTAGCGGGGGTTGGGAATGAGCAGTTCTTC
NA,TRBJ1-2,TRBD1,TRBV27,CASSSPGTASNYGYTF,TGTGCCAGCAGTTCACCAGGGACAGCTTCTAACTATGGCTACACCTTC
NA,TRBJ1-3,NA,TRBV7-9,CSSSSLQGPRNTIYF,TGTTCCAGCAGCTCCCTTCAGGGCCCAAGAAACACCATATATTTT
NA,TRBJ1-1,NA,TRBV5-1,CASSPVLNTEAFF,TGCGCCAGCAGCCCCGTGTTGAACACTGAAGCTTTCTTT
few,TRBJ1-1,NA,TRBV6-1,CASSDWGLNTEAFF,TGTGCCAGCAGTGATTGGGGACTTAACACTGAAGCTTTCTTT
NA,TRBJ2-7,NA,TRBV5-6,CASSSQGSSYEQYF,TGTGCCAGCAGCTCCCAGGGGAGCTCCTACGAGCAGTACTTC
NA,TRBJ1-1,NA,TRBV19,CASSTGLINTEAFF,TGTGCCAGTAGTACGGGACTAATCAACACTGAAGCTTTCTTT
NA,TRBJ2-7,TRBD2,TRBV7-9,CASSLAGLAGGPPPYEQYF,TGTGCCAGCAGCTTAGCGGGGCTAGCGGGGGGTCCCCCCCCTTACGAGCAGTACTTC
few,TRBJ2-2,NA,TRBV18,CASSQINTQGRLTGELFF,TGTGCCAGCTCGCAGATAAATACCCAGGGGCGCTTGACCGGGGAGCTGTTTTTT
few,TRBJ1-3,NA,TRBV1,CTSRDSFLRGNTIYF,TGCACCAGCAGAGACAGTTTCCTTCGTGGAAACACCATATATTTT
NA,TRBJ1-4,NA,TRBV4-1,CASSQEVGRTFNEKLFF,TGCGCCAGCAGCCAAGAGGTGGGGAGGACCTTTAATGAAAAACTGTTTTTT
NA,TRBJ1-6,TRBD1,TRBV28,CASSLSTGIGSYNSPLHF,TGTGCCAGCAGTCTGTCGACAGGGATAGGCTCCTATAATTCACCCCTCCACTTT
NA,TRBJ2-3,NA,TRBV7-2,CASSSFGGDTQYF,TGTGCCAGCAGTTCTTTTGGAGGGGATACGCAGTATTTT
NA,TRBJ2-1,NA,TRBV18,CASSPPSPSNEQFF,TGTGCCAGCTCACCACCTTCCCCCAGCAATGAGCAGTTCTTC
NA,TRBJ1-2,NA,TRBV21-1,CASSNRGGVYGYTF,TGTGCCAGCAGCAATCGAGGGGGTGTCTATGGCTACACCTTC
NA,TRBJ1-4,NA,TRBV6-1,CASSGTGGTNEKLFF,TGTGCCAGCAGTGGAACAGGAGGGACTAATGAAAAACTGTTTTTT
NA,TRBJ2-4,TRBD2,TRBV5-1,CASSKRGGENIQYF,TGCGCCAGCAGTAAGCGGGGGGGTGAAAACATTCAGTACTTC
NA,TRBJ1-6,TRBD1,TRBV6-1,CASSRQGNSPLHF,TGTGCCAGCAGTAGACAGGGGAATTCACCCCTCCACTTT
few,TRBJ2-3,NA,TRBV28,CASSPWLGALSDTQYF,TGTGCCAGCAGTCCTTGGTTAGGGGCCCTATCAGATACGCAGTATTTT
NA,TRBJ2-1,TRBD1,TRBV7-2,CASSSWDREQFF,TGTGCCAGCAGCTCATGGGACAGAGAGCAGTTCTTC
NA,TRBJ1-6,TRBD1,TRBV6-1,CAAAVTGGNSPLHF,TGTGCCGCAGCAGTTACAGGGGGAAATTCACCCCTCCACTTT
NA,TRBJ2-2,NA,TRBV19,CASSIIARDWELFF,TGTGCCAGTAGTATCATCGCGCGGGACTGGGAGCTGTTTTTT
NA,TRBJ2-3,TRBD2,TRBV7-9,CASSTQLAGGDTQYF,TGTGCCAGCAGCACTCAACTAGCGGGGGGAGATACGCAGTATTTT
NA,TRBJ1-1,NA,TRBV28,CASSLSVGRAFF,TGTGCCAGCAGTTTATCAGTCGGGAGGGCTTTCTTT
NA,TRBJ1-5,TRBD1,TRBV2,CASNPGQGDQPQHF,TGTGCCAGCAATCCAGGACAGGGCGATCAGCCCCAGCATTTT
NA,TRBJ1-2,NA,TRBV7-9,CASSLGWQNYGYTF,TGTGCCAGCAGCTTAGGCTGGCAGAACTATGGCTACACCTTC
NA,TRBJ1-1,NA,TRBV9,CASSAQGGGLGTEAFF,TGTGCCAGCAGCGCGCAGGGCGGGGGACTGGGCACTGAAGCTTTCTTT
NA,TRBJ2-7,NA,TRBV29-1,CSGRDTTYEQYF,TGCAGCGGCCGGGACACCACCTACGAGCAGTACTTC
NA,TRBJ1-6,NA,TRBV7-3,CASSASGRGLDSPLHF,TGTGCCAGCAGCGCCTCCGGGCGGGGGTTAGATTCACCCCTCCACTTT
once,TRBJ1-1,NA,TRBV6-6,CASTRNTEAFF,TGTGCCAGCACCAGAAACACTGAAGCTTTCTTT
NA,TRBJ2-3,TRBD1,TRBV9,CASSVQGDRTDTQYF,TGTGCCAGCAGCGTACAGGGGGATCGCACAGATACGCAGTATTTT
NA,TRBJ2-1,TRBD2,TRBV5-4,CASSRQTSGANEQFF,TGTGCCAGCAGTCGCCAGACTAGCGGGGCCAATGAGCAGTTCTTC